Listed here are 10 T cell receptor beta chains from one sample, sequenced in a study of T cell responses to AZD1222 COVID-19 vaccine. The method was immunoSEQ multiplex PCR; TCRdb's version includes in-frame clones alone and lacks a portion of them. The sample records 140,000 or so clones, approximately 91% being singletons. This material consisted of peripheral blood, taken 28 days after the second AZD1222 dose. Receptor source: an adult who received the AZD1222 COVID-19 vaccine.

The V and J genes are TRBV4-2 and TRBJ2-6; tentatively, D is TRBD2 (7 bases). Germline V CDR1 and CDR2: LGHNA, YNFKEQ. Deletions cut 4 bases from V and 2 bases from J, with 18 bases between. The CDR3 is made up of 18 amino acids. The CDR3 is CASSPRGGEGPGANVLTF. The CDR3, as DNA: TGTGCCAGCAGCCCTAGAGGGGGGGAGGGCCCTGGGGCCAACGTCCTGACTTTC.

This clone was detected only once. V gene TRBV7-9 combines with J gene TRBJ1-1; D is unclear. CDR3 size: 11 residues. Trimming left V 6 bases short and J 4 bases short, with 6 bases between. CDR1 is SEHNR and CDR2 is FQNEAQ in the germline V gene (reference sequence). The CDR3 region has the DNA TGTGCCAGCAGGCAAGCCACTGAAGCTTTCTTT. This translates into CASRQATEAFF.

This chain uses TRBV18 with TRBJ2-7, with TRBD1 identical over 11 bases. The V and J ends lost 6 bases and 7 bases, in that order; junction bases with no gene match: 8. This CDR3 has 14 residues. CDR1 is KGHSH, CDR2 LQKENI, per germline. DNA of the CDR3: TGTGCCAGCTCGGCAGGACAGGGGGCAGGGGAGCAGTACTTC. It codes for CASSAGQGAGEQYF. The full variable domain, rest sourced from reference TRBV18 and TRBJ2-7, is NAGVMQNPRHLVRRRGQEARLRCSPMKGHSHVYWYRQLPEEGLKFMVYLQKENIIDESGMPKERFSAEFPKEGPSILRIQQVVRGDSAAYFCASSAGQGAGEQYFGPGTRLTVT.

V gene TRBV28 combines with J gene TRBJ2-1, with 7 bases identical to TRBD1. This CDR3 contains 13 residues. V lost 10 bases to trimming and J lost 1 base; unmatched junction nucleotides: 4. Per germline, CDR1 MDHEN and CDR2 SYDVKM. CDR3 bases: TGTGCCATCCGACAGGGTTCCTACAATGAGCAGTTCTTC. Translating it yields CAIRQGSYNEQFF. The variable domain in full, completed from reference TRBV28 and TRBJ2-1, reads DVKVTQSSRYLVKRTGEKVFLECVQDMDHENMFWYRQDPGLGLRLIYFSYDVKMKEKGDIPEGYSVSREKKERFSLILESASTNQTSMYLCAIRQGSYNEQFFGPGTRLTVL.

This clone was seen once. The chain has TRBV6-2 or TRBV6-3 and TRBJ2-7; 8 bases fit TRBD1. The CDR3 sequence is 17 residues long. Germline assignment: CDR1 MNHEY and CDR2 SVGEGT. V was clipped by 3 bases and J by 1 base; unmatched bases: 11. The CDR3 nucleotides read TGTGCCAGCAGTTATCAGGGGGCCTTTATTAAATCCTACGAGCAGTACTTC. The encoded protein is CASSYQGAFIKSYEQYF.

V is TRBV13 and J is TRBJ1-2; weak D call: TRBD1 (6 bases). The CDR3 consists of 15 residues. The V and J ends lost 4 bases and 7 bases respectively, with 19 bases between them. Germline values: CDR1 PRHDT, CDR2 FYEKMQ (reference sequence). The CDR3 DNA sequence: TGTGCCAGCAGCTCACCGGGGGCAGGTCCCCTTGGCTACACCTTC. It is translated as CASSSPGAGPLGYTF. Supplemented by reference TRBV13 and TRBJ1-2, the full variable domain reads AAGVIQSPRHLIKEKRETATLKCYPIPRHDTVYWYQQGPGQDPQFLISFYEKMQSDKGSIPDRFSAQQFSDYHSELNMSSLELGDSALYFCASSSPGAGPLGYTFGSGTRLTVV.

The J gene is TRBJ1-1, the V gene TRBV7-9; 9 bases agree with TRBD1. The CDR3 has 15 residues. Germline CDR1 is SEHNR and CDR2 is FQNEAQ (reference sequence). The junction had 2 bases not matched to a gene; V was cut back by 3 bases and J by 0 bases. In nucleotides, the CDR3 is TGTGCCAGCAGCTTCCGGACAGGGGTGAACACTGAAGCTTTCTTT. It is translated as CASSFRTGVNTEAFF.

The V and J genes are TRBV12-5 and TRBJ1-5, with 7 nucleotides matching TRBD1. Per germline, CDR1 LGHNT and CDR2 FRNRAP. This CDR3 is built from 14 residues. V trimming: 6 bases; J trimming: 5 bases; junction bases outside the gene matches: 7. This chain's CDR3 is CASGLTGLDQPQHF. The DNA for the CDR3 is TGTGCTAGTGGGTTGACAGGGCTTGATCAGCCCCAGCATTTT.

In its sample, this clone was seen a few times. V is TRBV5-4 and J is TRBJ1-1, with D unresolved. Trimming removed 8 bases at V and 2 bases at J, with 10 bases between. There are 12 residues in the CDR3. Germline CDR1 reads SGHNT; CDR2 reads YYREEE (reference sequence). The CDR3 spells CASIRGNTEAFF. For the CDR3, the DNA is TGTGCCAGTATTAGAGGTAACACTGAAGCTTTCTTT.

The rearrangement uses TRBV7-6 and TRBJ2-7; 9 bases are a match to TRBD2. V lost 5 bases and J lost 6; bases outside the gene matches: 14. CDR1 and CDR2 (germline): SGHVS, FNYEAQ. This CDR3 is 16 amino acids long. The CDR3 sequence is CASSQEAGGPGLEQYF. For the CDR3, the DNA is TGTGCCAGCAGCCAAGAGGCGGGAGGGCCGGGGCTCGAGCAGTACTTC.